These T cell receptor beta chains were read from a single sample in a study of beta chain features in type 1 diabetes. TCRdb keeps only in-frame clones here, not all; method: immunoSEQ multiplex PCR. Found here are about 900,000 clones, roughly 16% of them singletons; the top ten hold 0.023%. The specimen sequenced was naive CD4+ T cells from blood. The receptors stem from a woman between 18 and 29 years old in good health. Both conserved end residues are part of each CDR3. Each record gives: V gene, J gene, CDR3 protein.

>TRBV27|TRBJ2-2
CASKLAGANTGELFF
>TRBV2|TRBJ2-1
CASTLLASSYNEQFF
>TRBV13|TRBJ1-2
CASSKTGTSVNYGYTF
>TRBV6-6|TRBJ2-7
CATARYGSSYEQYF
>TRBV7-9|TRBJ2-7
CASSPTRLAVTYEQYF
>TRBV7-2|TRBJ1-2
CASSLGPSLLYGYTF
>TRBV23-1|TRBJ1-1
CASSQSKEFNTEAFF
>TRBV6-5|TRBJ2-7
CASSRTRSEQYF
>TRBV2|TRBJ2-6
CASLDEVGGVLTF
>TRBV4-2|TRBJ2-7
CASLMAVRENYEQYF
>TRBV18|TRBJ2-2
CASSPPAGGSTTGELFF
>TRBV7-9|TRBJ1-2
CASSLEGSPRYYGYTF
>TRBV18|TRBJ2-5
CASSPPQGRETQYF
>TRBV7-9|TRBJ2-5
CASTIGGVHQETQYF
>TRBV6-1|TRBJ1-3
CASSLRGTRGNTIYF
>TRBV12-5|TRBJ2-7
CASDHDTSYEQYF
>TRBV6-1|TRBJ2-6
CASSEQGTGANVLTF
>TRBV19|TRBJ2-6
CASSRDRGSGANVLTF
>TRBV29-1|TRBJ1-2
CSVEVVLGGNYGYTF
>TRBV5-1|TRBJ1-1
CASSARGMNTEAFF
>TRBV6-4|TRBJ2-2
CASSAIGPAGELFF
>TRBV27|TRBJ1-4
CASRDRDATNEKLFF
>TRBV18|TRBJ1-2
CASSPRGQDYGYTF
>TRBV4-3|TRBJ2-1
CASSQAISVPYNEQFF
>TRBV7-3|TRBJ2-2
CASSFSPGTGTLNTGELFF
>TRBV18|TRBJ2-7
CASSPDRGSYEQYF